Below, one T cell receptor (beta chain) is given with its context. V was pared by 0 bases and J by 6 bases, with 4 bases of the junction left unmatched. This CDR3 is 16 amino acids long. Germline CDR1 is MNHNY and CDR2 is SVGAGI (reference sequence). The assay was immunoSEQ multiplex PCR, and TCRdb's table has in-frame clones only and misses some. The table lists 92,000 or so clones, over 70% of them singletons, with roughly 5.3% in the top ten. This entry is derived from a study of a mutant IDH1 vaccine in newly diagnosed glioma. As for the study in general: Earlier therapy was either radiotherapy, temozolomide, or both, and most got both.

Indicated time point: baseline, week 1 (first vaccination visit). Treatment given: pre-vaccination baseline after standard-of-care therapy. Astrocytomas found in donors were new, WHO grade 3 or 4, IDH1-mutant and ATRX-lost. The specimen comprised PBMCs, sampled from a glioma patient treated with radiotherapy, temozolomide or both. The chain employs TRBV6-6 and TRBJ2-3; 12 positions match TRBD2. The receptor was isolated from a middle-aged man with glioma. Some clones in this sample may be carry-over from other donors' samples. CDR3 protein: CASSYSSSGGADTQYF. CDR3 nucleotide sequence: TGTGCCAGCAGTTACTCTTCTAGCGGGGGGGCGGATACGCAGTATTTT.